This T cell receptor beta chain was profiled in a study of blood T cell repertoires in COVID-19. Overall study: Some COVID-19 samples were acute and others convalescent; all came from the United States, Italy and Spain. Nucleic acid was either cDNA or gDNA, and it came from T cells, B-cell-depleted T cells, or PBMCs.

Original methodology: Researchers report that nucleated cell counts were estimated from reference gene primer amplification. Sequenced by immunoSEQ multiplex PCR; TCRdb stores in-frame clones only, minus some. Clone size and V and J calls were adopted from that table, with D and trimming inferred from the DNA. The sample has roughly 150,000 clones, roughly 82% seen once. Germline V gives CDR1 SGHDN, CDR2 FVKESK. The CDR3 sequence is 15 residues long. Trimming took 1 base from V and 1 from J, leaving 10 bases between them. The clonotype comes from a human donor with acute or convalescent COVID-19. The donor label of this sample is uncertain. Source material: peripheral blood. The chain couples TRBV14 to TRBJ2-5, with D perhaps matching TRBD2 (6 bases). CDR3 amino acids: CASSQAGRIQETQYF. CDR3 bases: TGTGCCAGCAGCCAAGCCGGGAGAATCCAAGAGACCCAGTACTTC.